The present T cell receptor (beta chain) was sequenced within a study of vaccination and CD4 T cells after COVID-19. Study-level points and caveats: Nearly all convalescent vaccine-specific clones, 304 of 307, recognized only SARS-CoV-2 spike.

Scientists ran DNA taken from cultured CD4+ T cells through the Oncomine TCR Beta short-read assay for sequencing. Via MiXCR, TCRdb re-called the PCR reads, giving one row per CDR3 protein. The sample includes roughly 8,600 distinct CDR3 sequences, around 70% of them seen just once. Regarding treatment: roughly ten-day PBMC culture with coronavirus spike peptide pools or control peptides (ViraFEST assay). ViraFEST expanded antigen-specific T cells with peptide pools, then sequenced TCRs. Each well held 2 million to 2.5 million PBMCs in IL-2 (10 IU/ml) medium with 10 ug/ml peptide pools. CDR1 SGHAT and CDR2 FQNNGV come from the germline V gene. The CDR3 loop spans 12 amino acids. V lost 5 bases to trimming and J lost 2 bases, with 6 bases between them. This clonotype showed up just a few times. Its antigen is undetermined.

The clonotype originates from a human donor who had recovered from COVID-19. Sequencing was performed on CD4+ T cells from blood, cultured in vitro. The chain couples TRBV11-2 to TRBJ1-2; perhaps TRBD1 as D (6 bases). CDR3 sequence (DNA): TGTGCCAGCAGCGGACAGAACTATGGCTACACCTTC. Its protein is CASSGQNYGYTF.